This T cell receptor beta chain comes out of a study of T cells after yellow fever vaccination. TCRdb re-called the 5' RACE reads with MiXCR, one entry per CDR3 protein. Found here are approximately 300,000 distinct CDR3 sequences, 8.5% to 9% of them singletons; the top ten hold around 17%. The CDR3 runs to 13 residues. Trimming cost V 3 bases and J 7 bases, with 10 bases left between them. CDR1 SGHTA and CDR2 FQGNSA come from the germline V gene. This clonotype was picked up many times. This chain connects TRBV7-2 to TRBJ1-5; TRBD1 is a possible D gene (5 bases). The TCR was taken from a man aged 18 to 29 who received the YFV17D yellow fever vaccine. The specimen comprised PBMCs, sampled on the day of the first yellow fever vaccination. CDR3 residues: CASSFGGGQPQHF. The CDR3 bases are TGTGCCAGCAGCTTTGGGGGTGGCCAGCCCCAGCATTTT.